This T cell receptor beta chain was documented in a study of long-term antiretroviral therapy in people with HIV (dated by TCRdb to about 2022). About the study as a whole: The earliest samples were collected about a decade before the 2015 WHO recommendation for immediate ART, when ART was typically delayed until CD4 counts fell. Whether ART initiation and durable HIV suppression were associated with changes in peripheral blood TRB repertoire composition and diversity was tested in a retrospective serial study. A total of 192 cryopreserved PBMC samples came from a few dozen adults with confirmed HIV infection and were collected serially over a mean of about 6 years (range 1-12). Among the roughly 30 participants with HIV, more than ten were female. No cross-contamination during QIAcube processing was seen in test extractions of a monoclonal T-cell line run alongside a few dozen polyclonal samples.

As concerns this clone: It has no known antigen specificity. Within one base of it there is no much larger clone, and no base qualities were kept.

Broad study findings and their caveats: Expanded TRB clones identified before ART initiation dominated the repertoire across all time points, though the dominance fluctuated and decreased in many PLHIV after ART. Because cell numbers in pre-ART samples were limited, unsorted PBMC were profiled instead of sorted CD4+ and CD8+ T cells. Compared with controls, HIV repertoires had narrower CDR3 length ranges, and the network structure pointed to an antigen-experienced repertoire that shifted only slightly toward naive after ART. Inferences about post-ART repertoire changes are limited because no data were available on ART adherence, viral resistance or therapy changes. Since PBMC availability was limited, sequencing covered only the TCR beta chain, with no alpha chain pairing. The samples span the years 2004 to 2017, and the ART regimens used may be less effective than current regimens. ART initiation was associated with a significant increase in TRB diversity, but diversity stayed significantly below transplant donor controls even after long-term ART.

To be included, a participant needed at least one PBMC sample from before ART initiation plus at least two post-ART samples. Every participant with HIV received treatment in the United States of America. Before DNA extraction, cryopreserved samples containing 1-10 million PBMC were thawed and washed. At the time of the earliest PBMC sample, participants with HIV were aged between 23 and 54 years. PBMC samples from each participant spanned 1-4 timepoints before ART initiation and 2-8 timepoints after ART initiation, with a median of 7 samples. Serial HIV viral load, CD4+ T-cell count, ART history and demographic data were obtained for every participant. A Qiagen kit on a QIAcube was used to extract genomic DNA from unsorted PBMC, with samples processed in batches of 12. Sequencing of the TRB variable region was done with the immunoSEQ hsTCRB v3.0 assay at survey level resolution. The targeted TRB sequencing depth was about 40,000-55,000 T-cell genomes per sample. An Illumina MiSeq with a v3 150-cycle kit was used to sequence the pooled TRB libraries. As for the authors' bioinformatics: Repertoire analysis was performed in R inside a reproducible Nextflow workflow that covered QC, data transformation and analysis. LymphoSeq2, an R package for AIRR-Seq data exploration, was used to implement custom analyses. A handful of samples yielding fewer than 5000 total TRB sequences were excluded, leaving 150 to 200 analyzed HIV repertoires. Among the roughly 180 retained HIV repertoires, 55 to 60 were collected before ART initiation and under 150 after ART initiation. Repertoires were downsampled to 5000 TRB nucleotide sequences, and summary statistics were averaged over 100 downsampling iterations. Only TRB sequences with CDR3 regions of at least seven amino acids were retained for analysis. Diversity was measured with a Shannon entropy-derived clonality score and the Gini coefficient. Repertoire networks linked the top 5000 CDR3 amino acid sequences whenever two sequences differed by an edit distance of one. For TRB CDR3 amino acid sequences, GLIPH2 was used to predict antigen specificity groups and MHC restriction. To flag known associations with CMV, EBV, HIV or tissue antigens, CDR3 amino acid sequences were compared against VDJdb and McPAS-TCR. Pre-ART, post-ART and control groups were compared with Wilcoxon signed-rank tests and Holm-Bonferroni correction. As stored in TCRdb, this immuneACCESS dataset retains in-frame rearrangements with V and J assigned. A fraction of the clones does not appear; measured against another copy, unresolved V genes explain less than half of the discrepancy, and the remainder lacks a known reason. D and trimming come from the DNA, and the V and J calls and clone size come from that table. For this sample the table gives tens of thousands of clones, of which 93% were detected only once. The top ten hold around 6% of the sample.

Via the germline V gene, CDR1 is LGHNA and CDR2 YSLEER. V and J are truncated by 0 bases and 7 bases respectively, leaving an intervening sequence of 12 bases. Including cysteine and phenylalanine, the CDR3 has 15 amino acids. The read is trimmed to its CDR3 DNA, 45 bases read in frame from base 1. The sample consisted of unsorted PBMCs, taken approximately 6.3 years after starting antiretroviral therapy. The sequence came from a woman between 35 and 50 years old with HIV. The chain uses TRBV4-3 and TRBJ1-4; the D gene assignment is ambiguous. Here is the DNA: TGCGCCAGCAGCCAAGATCGGGGTGTTCGTGAAAAACTGTTTTTT. Translated, this gives CASSQDRGVREKLFF.